The next 11 T cell receptor beta chains were all read from a single sample in a study of T cells in Graves' hyperthyroidism and ophthalmopathy. Amplified TCR beta CDR3 regions came from RNA transcripts. In the first-round RT-PCR of the TCR CDR3, the HTBI primer set was used. MiXCR, applied by TCRdb to the multiplex PCR reads, yields one record per CDR3 protein. The data contain more than 450,000 distinct CDR3 sequences, approximately 20% of them seen just once; the ten biggest clones take up about half. Sequencing was carried out using blood. Receptors originate from a middle-aged man with Graves' ophthalmopathy.

A few counts support this clonotype. The rearrangement uses TRBV28 and TRBJ2-6; D perhaps matches TRBD2 (6 bases). CDR1 and CDR2 (germline): MDHEN, SYDVKM. The CDR3 runs to 16 residues. Deletions cut 5 bases from V and 0 bases from J, with 11 bases between. Here the CDR3 reads CASSRAGGSGANVLTF. In DNA, the CDR3 is TGTGCCAGCAGTCGTGCCGGGGGCTCTGGGGCCAACGTCCTGACTTTC.

The V gene is TRBV6-2 or TRBV6-3, the J gene TRBJ2-1, with D perhaps TRBD1 (11 bases). V was clipped by 0 bases and J by 8 bases, with 29 bases between them. The CDR3 consists of 20 residues. Germline V gene data show CDR1 as MNHEY and CDR2 as SVGEGT. CDR3 amino acids: CASSYSGTGGPSGSVDEQFF. For the CDR3, the DNA is TGTGCCAGCAGTTACTCGGGGACAGGGGGGCCTAGCGGGAGTGTCGATGAGCAGTTCTTC.

This clonotype was seen repeatedly, ten times or more. The gene calls are TRBV10-3 and TRBJ2-1; TRBD2 matches at 8 bases. This CDR3 has 15 amino acids. Trimming cost V 4 bases and J 7 bases; bases outside gene matches: 9. Germline CDR1 reads ENHRY; CDR2 reads SYGVKD. The CDR3 spells CAISVGGGIQNEQFF. DNA for the CDR3: TGTGCCATCAGTGTTGGCGGGGGGATTCAGAATGAGCAGTTCTTC.

This clonotype appeared a few times. The V and J genes are TRBV3-1 and TRBJ2-7, with TRBD1 as a possible D gene (7 bases). Trimming stripped 8 bases from V and 6 bases from J, with 20 bases between. Germline assignment: CDR1 LGHDT and CDR2 YNNKEL (reference sequence). The CDR3 contains 14 residues. CDR3 region: CASRGTESWGEQYF. DNA of the CDR3: TGTGCCAGCCGGGGGACAGAAAGCTGGGGCGAGCAGTACTTC.

This clonotype was observed a handful of times. V gene TRBV6-1 combines with J gene TRBJ2-1; possibly TRBD2 for D (6 bases). Trimming shortened V by 11 bases and J by 9 bases, and 14 bases separated the two germline ends. Germline CDR1 reads MNHNS; CDR2 reads SASEGT. This CDR3 contains 11 residues. The CDR3: CACILGGEQFF. CDR3 in DNA: TGTGCCTGCATCCTGGGGGGTGAGCAGTTCTTC.

The J gene is TRBJ2-3, the V gene TRBV20-1; 14 positions match TRBD2. In germline, CDR1 is DFQATT, CDR2 SNEGSKA (reference sequence). The CDR3 is 15 residues long. V shed 3 bases and J 5 bases; nucleotides not matched to a gene: 4. The CDR3 DNA follows: TGCAGTGCTAGGACTAGCGGGAGGGAGGTAGATACGCAGTATTTT. This codes for CSARTSGREVDTQYF.

This clonotype was recorded a few times. V and J are TRBV20-1 and TRBJ2-7; D remains unclear. CDR1 and CDR2 (germline): DFQATT, SNEGSKA (reference sequence). The CDR3 length is 11 residues. The V and J ends lost 6 bases and 3 bases respectively, with 9 bases between them. CDR3 region: CSAVKGYEQYF. The CDR3 DNA sequence: TGCAGTGCCGTTAAAGGCTACGAGCAGTACTTC.

This clonotype was recorded at least ten times. This chain joins TRBV15 and TRBJ2-7; 9 bases agree with TRBD2. This CDR3 has 16 residues. Germline trimming cut 4 bases from V and 0 bases from J; bases unmatched to any gene: 7. The germline V gene encodes CDR1 LNHNV and CDR2 YYDKDF (reference sequence). The CDR3 nucleotides read TGTGCCACCAGCACCGATAGCGGGAGTGTCTCCTACGAGCAGTACTTC. It is translated as CATSTDSGSVSYEQYF.

This clonotype was detected a few times. The rearrangement joins TRBV30 to TRBJ2-1; TRBD1 matches at 10 bases. V shed 2 bases, J shed 8 bases, and the junction held 12 bases outside the gene matches. The V gene's germline CDR1 is GTSNPN and CDR2 SVGIG (reference sequence). The CDR3 runs 16 residues. The CDR3 nucleotides are TGTGCCTGGAGTCCGTCCCGGGACAGGGGAACCGATGAGCAGTTCTTC. This gives the protein CAWSPSRDRGTDEQFF.

This clonotype occurred many times. V is TRBV12-3 or TRBV12-4 and J is TRBJ2-5; 12 nucleotides align to TRBD2. This CDR3 has 16 residues. V gave up 5 bases and J gave up 5 bases; unmatched junction bases: 9. CDR3 in amino acids: CASSLKTSGGAETQYF. CDR3 nucleotides: TGTGCCAGCAGTCTTAAGACTAGCGGGGGTGCTGAGACCCAGTACTTC.

This clonotype was picked up many times. Written as DNA, the CDR3 is TGTGCCAGCAGCTTTCTAGCAAATGAGCAGTTCTTC. Residues: CASSFLANEQFF. J is TRBJ2-1 and V is TRBV11-2; D may be TRBD2 (5 bases). The CDR3 covers 12 residues. With 3 bases removed from V and 7 bases from J, the gap between germline ends came to 7 bases. Looked up from germline, CDR1 is SGHAT and CDR2 is FQNNGV.